This is a list of T cell receptor beta chains from one sample in a study of beta chain features in type 1 diabetes. Method: immunoSEQ multiplex PCR; TCRdb's copy keeps in-frame clones and lacks some. Seen here are 350,000 or so clones, roughly a fifth observed once, and the top ten hold 0.035% to 0.05%. Sequencing was performed on naive CD4+ T cells from blood. The source is a woman under 30 in good health. The CDR3 runs from the conserved cysteine through the conserved F or W. D genes are given only for firm matches. Clone size appears in some rows only: once, few, many, or a class for an expanded clone.

TRBJ2-3 TRBV6-5 NA TRBD1 CASGRQGATDTQYF TGTGCCAGCGGTAGACAGGGCGCCACAGATACGCAGTATTTT
TRBJ1-5 TRBV25-1 NA TRBD1 CASSECNGQDGSNQPQHF TGTGCCAGCAGTGAATGTAACGGACAGGACGGAAGCAATCAGCCCCAGCATTTT
TRBJ2-5 TRBV29-1 NA NA CSVEDLKGQQETQYF TGCAGCGTTGAAGATCTTAAAGGACAGCAAGAGACCCAGTACTTC
TRBJ2-5 TRBV2 NA NA CASSEIQGETQYF TGTGCCAGCAGTGAGATCCAGGGGGAGACCCAGTACTTC
TRBJ2-3 TRBV29-1 NA NA CSAAGDRLSTDTQYF TGCAGCGCCGCAGGGGATCGGCTTAGCACAGATACGCAGTATTTT
TRBJ2-4 TRBV29-1 few NA CSVVSAQITKNIQYF TGCAGCGTTGTCAGCGCCCAAATAACCAAAAACATTCAGTACTTC
TRBJ1-5 TRBV18 NA TRBD1 CASSPGTGAINQPQHF TGTGCCAGCTCACCCGGGACAGGGGCAATCAATCAGCCCCAGCATTTT
TRBJ2-7 TRBV9 few NA CASSFSGDTYEQYF TGTGCCAGCAGCTTCAGCGGGGACACCTACGAGCAGTACTTC
TRBJ2-5 TRBV20-1 NA NA CSARFGETQYF TGCAGTGCTAGGTTCGGGGAGACCCAGTACTTC
TRBJ1-1 TRBV29-1 NA NA CSVEAPAAVGATEAFF TGCAGCGTTGAGGCCCCGGCGGCCGTAGGGGCCACTGAAGCTTTCTTT
TRBJ1-5 TRBV2 few NA CASSGDTYQPQHF TGTGCCAGCAGTGGGGACACCTATCAGCCCCAGCATTTT
TRBJ1-1 TRBV20-1 NA NA CSPLLNTEAFF TGCAGTCCTCTTTTGAACACTGAAGCTTTCTTT
TRBJ2-5 TRBV5-1 NA TRBD1 CASSIRQGAAEETQYF TGCGCCAGCAGCATCCGACAGGGGGCGGCGGAAGAGACCCAGTACTTC
TRBJ1-4 TRBV18 NA NA CASTRDINEKLFF TGTGCCAGCACCCGGGACATTAATGAAAAACTGTTTTTT
TRBJ2-3 TRBV15 few NA CATSISVQGPTDTQYF TGTGCCACCAGCATTTCCGTGCAGGGGCCCACAGATACGCAGTATTTT
TRBJ1-4 TRBV5-1 few NA CASSSAGRAEEKLFF TGCGCCAGCAGCTCAGCGGGCAGGGCCGAGGAAAAACTGTTTTTT
TRBJ2-2 TRBV19 few NA CATKTGLTGELFF TGTGCCACTAAGACAGGTCTTACCGGGGAGCTGTTTTTT
TRBJ1-2 TRBV5-1 few TRBD1 CASSLALGQVQYTF TGCGCCAGCAGCTTGGCCCTCGGACAGGTTCAGTACACCTTC
TRBJ2-1 TRBV7-2 few TRBD2 CASSRTSGMHNEQFF TGTGCCAGCAGTCGTACTAGCGGGATGCACAATGAGCAGTTCTTC
TRBJ1-2 TRBV30 NA NA CALQGLGYTF TGTGCCTTACAGGGTCTTGGCTACACCTTC
TRBJ2-5 TRBV30 NA TRBD1 CAWDRDRVEETQYF TGTGCCTGGGACAGGGACAGGGTGGAAGAGACCCAGTACTTC
TRBJ2-1 TRBV5-4 NA TRBD1 CASTTTTGDYEQFF TGTGCCAGCACCACAACGACAGGGGACTATGAGCAGTTCTTC
TRBJ1-5 TRBV7-2 NA NA CASSFSSGNIQPQHF TGTGCCAGCAGCTTTAGTTCAGGGAATATACAGCCCCAGCATTTT
TRBJ2-7 TRBV6-5 NA TRBD2 CASGGLAGGSYEQYF TGTGCCAGCGGTGGACTAGCGGGAGGTTCCTACGAGCAGTACTTC
TRBJ1-2 TRBV5-4 NA NA CASSPDSSYGYTF TGTGCCAGCAGCCCGGACAGCTCCTATGGCTACACCTTC
TRBJ2-3 TRBV29-1 NA TRBD2 CSAGGFTSGSTDTQYF TGCAGCGCGGGAGGATTCACTAGCGGGAGCACAGATACGCAGTATTTT
TRBJ1-2 TRBV6-5 NA NA CASMPGSYGYTF TGTGCCAGCATGCCGGGGTCATATGGCTACACCTTC
TRBJ2-3 TRBV2 NA TRBD2 CAGTRGGRGDTQYF TGTGCTGGAACACGGGGGGGCCGTGGAGATACGCAGTATTTT
TRBJ1-5 TRBV18 NA TRBD1 CASSLHRGGDQPQHF TGTGCCAGCTCACTGCACAGGGGAGGAGATCAGCCCCAGCATTTT
TRBJ2-1 TRBV18 few TRBD2 CASSPGLAGANEQFF TGTGCCAGCTCACCAGGACTAGCGGGAGCTAATGAGCAGTTCTTC
TRBJ2-5 TRBV10-3 NA NA CAISESHSQETQYF TGTGCCATCAGTGAGTCGCACAGCCAAGAGACCCAGTACTTC
TRBJ2-1 TRBV9 few TRBD1 CASSFDRGNGHEQFF TGTGCCAGCAGCTTCGACAGGGGAAACGGGCATGAGCAGTTCTTC
TRBJ2-1 TRBV6-5 few NA CASSQDSRGEQFF TGTGCCAGCAGCCAAGACTCCAGGGGAGAGCAGTTCTTC
TRBJ1-4 TRBV11-2 few NA CASSEQGVGPNEKLFF TGTGCCAGCAGCGAGCAGGGTGTAGGCCCGAATGAAAAACTGTTTTTT
TRBJ2-3 TRBV7-9 few TRBD2 CASSKGELAGAGDTQYF TGTGCCAGCAGCAAGGGGGAATTAGCGGGGGCCGGAGATACGCAGTATTTT
TRBJ1-1 TRBV18 NA NA CASSPKGDTEAFF TGTGCCAGCTCACCAAAGGGGGACACTGAAGCTTTCTTT
TRBJ1-1 TRBV30 few TRBD1 CAWSVQGSTEAFF TGTGCCTGGAGTGTACAGGGGTCCACTGAAGCTTTCTTT
TRBJ2-1 TRBV2 NA NA CASRGARSYNEQFF TGTGCCAGCAGAGGGGCCCGCTCCTACAATGAGCAGTTCTTC
TRBJ1-1 TRBV9 few NA CASSVVGAPTEAFF TGTGCCAGCAGCGTAGTGGGGGCGCCCACTGAAGCTTTCTTT
TRBJ1-1 TRBV30 NA NA CAWSERRDTEAFF TGTGCCTGGAGTGAGCGCAGGGACACTGAAGCTTTCTTT
TRBJ2-5 TRBV5-1 NA NA CASSLAGRETQYF TGCGCCAGCAGCTTGGCAGGGCGGGAGACCCAGTACTTC